These 14 T cell receptor beta chains originate from one sample sequenced in a study of blood T cells in healthy people across ages. The use of a sample-barcoded 5' primer and a J-beta primer mix characterized a second PCR of roughly 6 to 11 cycles. TCRdb reanalysed the 5' RACE reads using MiXCR and keeps one entry per CDR3 protein. The sample contains around 1,000,000 distinct CDR3 sequences, roughly two fifths of which appear only once. The sample comprised blood. The receptors originated from a man aged 18 to 35 in good health.

The genes are TRBV19 and TRBJ2-7; possibly TRBD1 for D (6 bases). V dropped 4 bases and J dropped 2 bases, with 12 bases sitting between them. This CDR3 comprises 14 residues. Germline assignment: CDR1 LNHDA and CDR2 SQIVND (reference sequence). The CDR3 region has the DNA TGTGCCAGTAGTAAGAACAGGGACACCTACGAGCAGTACTTC. Translated, it gives CASSKNRDTYEQYF. The full variable domain, in which reference TRBV19 and TRBJ2-7 provide the parts outside the CDR3, is DGGITQSPKYLFRKEGQNVTLSCEQNLNHDAMYWYRQDPGQGLRLIYYSQIVNDFQKGDIAEGYSVSREKKESFPLTVTSAQKNPTAFYLCASSKNRDTYEQYFGPGTRLTVT.

The chain is built from TRBV3-1 and TRBJ2-1, with TRBD2 matching 11 bases. Losses at the gene ends were 0 bases for V and 9 bases for J; bases not matched to a gene: 13. Per germline, CDR1 LGHDT and CDR2 YNNKEL (reference sequence). CDR3 size: 18 residues. CDR3 sequence: CASSQDLRSSGGAGEQFF. DNA for the CDR3: TGTGCCAGCAGCCAAGATTTGCGGAGTAGCGGGGGGGCGGGTGAGCAGTTCTTC.

The rearrangement uses TRBV11-2 and TRBJ2-3; TRBD1 aligns across 9 bases. J gave up 4 bases and V 1 base, and 18 bases lay outside the gene matches. The CDR3 covers 20 residues. The germline gives CDR1 SGHAT, CDR2 FQNNGV. The CDR3: CASSLVMGTGQGGFPDTQYF. The CDR3 coding sequence is TGTGCCAGCAGCTTAGTTATGGGGACGGGACAGGGAGGTTTCCCAGATACGCAGTATTTT.

This chain uses TRBV6-5 with TRBJ1-2; TRBD1 might be the D (6 bases). Germline V lookup: CDR1 MNHEY, CDR2 SVGAGI. V was cut by 10 bases and J by 4 bases, with 13 bases left in between. The CDR3 has 12 amino acids. In nucleotides, the CDR3 is TGTGCCACCCAACAGGGCGGCTATGGCTACACCTTC. Translated: CATQQGGYGYTF.

This clonotype was observed a handful of times. The V and J genes are TRBV7-2 and TRBJ1-4; D not certain. Germline V lookup: CDR1 SGHTA, CDR2 FQGNSA. With 0 bases removed from V and 7 bases from J, the gap between germline ends came to 9 bases. This CDR3 region has 14 residues. CDR3 DNA sequence: TGTGCCAGCAGCTTAGCGGAGAGAGGTGAAAAACTGTTTTTT. It translates to CASSLAERGEKLFF.

The rearrangement uses TRBV6-6 and TRBJ1-2, with 7 bases identical to TRBD1. The ends lost 2 bases at V and 7 bases at J; junction bases unmatched: 4. The CDR3 spans 13 residues. Per the germline V gene, CDR1 is MNHNY and CDR2 is SVGAGI (reference sequence). CDR3 amino acids: CASSYPDRRGYTF. The CDR3, as DNA: TGTGCCAGCAGTTACCCGGACAGGCGTGGCTACACCTTC.

This clonotype was seen ten or more times. The CDR3 is CASSLAGDSPYGYTF. The CDR3 DNA reads as TGTGCCAGCAGCTTAGCGGGGGACAGCCCTTATGGCTACACCTTC. This sequence joins TRBV7-8 and TRBJ1-2, with TRBD1 identical over 7 bases. There are 15 residues in the CDR3. Losses at the gene ends were 0 bases for V and 5 bases for J; bases not matched to a gene: 6. Germline V lookup: CDR1 SGHVS, CDR2 FQNEAQ.

The chain carries TRBV20-1 and TRBJ1-1; weak D call: TRBD1 (5 bases). The CDR3 has 13 residues. Per the germline V gene, CDR1 is DFQATT and CDR2 is SNEGSKA (reference sequence). V dropped 1 base and J dropped 5 bases, with 11 bases sitting between them. CDR3 coding DNA: TGCAGTGCTAGAGGGGGGTTGAGGACTGAAGCTTTCTTT. Translating gives CSARGGLRTEAFF.

The J gene is TRBJ2-3, the V gene TRBV20-1, with 12 bases fitting TRBD2. This CDR3 has 18 residues. CDR1 is DFQATT, CDR2 SNEGSKA, per germline (reference sequence). The ends lost 1 base at V and 5 bases at J; junction bases unmatched: 13. CDR3 DNA: TGCAGTGCTAGAGTCAAGTGGCTAGCGGGGGGGCGGAGAGATACGCAGTATTTT. As protein: CSARVKWLAGGRRDTQYF.

This clonotype was seen more than once but under ten times. V is TRBV20-1 and J is TRBJ2-2; 7 bases map to TRBD1. The V and J ends lost 5 bases and 1 base, in that order; junction bases with no gene match: 4. Germline V gene sequence: CDR1 DFQATT, CDR2 SNEGSKA (reference sequence). The CDR3 has 14 residues. The CDR3 nucleotides read TGCAGTGCTTCTCGGACAGGGAACACCGGGGAGCTGTTTTTT. This gives the protein CSASRTGNTGELFF.

As concerns this clonotype: One end of the junction is discordant with germline, which a read error may explain. This chain links TRBV6-2 or TRBV6-3 with TRBJ1-1; D is undetermined. Per germline, CDR1 MNHEY and CDR2 SVGEGT. The CDR3 is 13 residues long. The CDR3 loop is CDSSYPLHTEAFF. Written as DNA, the CDR3 is TGTGACAGCAGTTACCCTCTTCACACTGAAGCTTTCTTT.

This chain connects TRBV5-8 to TRBJ2-1; the D gene is possibly TRBD1 (5 bases). The CDR3 is made up of 15 amino acids. The V end lost 7 bases, the J end lost 4 bases, and 18 bases lay between the germline ends. Germline V lookup: CDR1 SGHTS, CDR2 YDEGEE. In DNA, the CDR3 is TGTGCCAGCGGGTCCCTTGCACAGGCGTACAATGAGCAGTTCTTC. Translated: CASGSLAQAYNEQFF. Full variable domain (rest looked up from reference TRBV5-8 and TRBJ2-1): EAGVTQSPTHLIKTRGQQATLRCSPISGHTSVYWYQQALGLGLQFLLWYDEGEERNRGNFPPRFSGRQFPNYSSELNVNALELEDSALYLCASGSLAQAYNEQFFGPGTRLTVL.

This clonotype was picked up one time. One end of the junction fails to match germline, which may point to a read error. The chain is built from TRBV2 and TRBJ2-4; D is tentatively TRBD1 or TRBD2 (5 bases each). Germline V gene data show CDR1 as SNHLY and CDR2 as FYNNEI. This CDR3 contains 13 residues. CDR3 DNA sequence: TGTACCAGCAGTGAGGGCAGGGAGTCCATTCAGTACTTC. Translating gives CTSSEGRESIQYF.

The J gene is TRBJ2-4, the V gene TRBV5-1; the D gene is possibly TRBD1 (6 bases). With the DNA end fitting TRBJ2-7 better, the J assignment may be wrong. In germline, CDR1 is SGHRS, CDR2 YFSETQ. The CDR3 loop spans 15 amino acids. CDR3 nucleotide sequence: TGCGCCAGCAGCTTTGGTGGGACACTTCGGTACGAGCAGTACTTC. It encodes CASSFGGTLRYEQYF.